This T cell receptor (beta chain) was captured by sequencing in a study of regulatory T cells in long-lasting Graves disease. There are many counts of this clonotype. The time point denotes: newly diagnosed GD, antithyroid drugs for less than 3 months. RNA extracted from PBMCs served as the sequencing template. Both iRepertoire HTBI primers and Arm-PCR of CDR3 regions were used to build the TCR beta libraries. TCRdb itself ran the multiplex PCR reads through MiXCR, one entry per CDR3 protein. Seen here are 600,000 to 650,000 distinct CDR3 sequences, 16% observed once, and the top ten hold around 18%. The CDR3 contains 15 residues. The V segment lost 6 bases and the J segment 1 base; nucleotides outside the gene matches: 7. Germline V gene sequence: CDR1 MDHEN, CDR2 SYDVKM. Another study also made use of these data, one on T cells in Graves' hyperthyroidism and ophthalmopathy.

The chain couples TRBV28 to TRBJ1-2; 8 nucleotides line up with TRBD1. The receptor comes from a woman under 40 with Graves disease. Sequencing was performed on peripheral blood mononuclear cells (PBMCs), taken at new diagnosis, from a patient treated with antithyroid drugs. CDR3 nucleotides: TGTGCCAGCAGAAGATGGGACAGGCTTAACTATGGCTACACCTTC. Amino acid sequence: CASRRWDRLNYGYTF.